The T cell receptor (beta chain) described here comes from a study of memory CD4+ T cells and cytomegalovirus serostatus. Points from the study as a whole: A US-trained random forest predicted CMV serostatus with median AUC roughly 0.91. The CMV-associated TCR signature appears largely within the CD4+ memory repertoire. CD4+ memory repertoires contained about two fifths of the 164 reported CMV TCRbeta sequences.

The protocol was immunoSEQ multiplex PCR, while the TCRdb copy is restricted to in-frame clones and leaves out a portion. The table lists about 57,000 clones, 65% to 80% of them singletons. The sort gate was single viable CD3+CD4+CD8-CD45RO+ cells for memory CD4+ T cells. CD4+ T cells were isolated by positive magnetic selection. A note on this clone: The antigen remains unidentified.

The CDR3 is 14 residues long. Trimming shortened V by 4 bases and J by 5 bases, and 12 bases separated the two germline ends. The germline V gene has CDR1 SGHRS and CDR2 YFSETQ. The specimen was memory CD4+ T cells from blood. The chain couples TRBV5-1 to TRBJ1-4, with D unresolved. This receptor was obtained from an adult in good health and CMV-seronegative. CDR3 in DNA: TGCGCCAGCAGCCAGGCTCTGGGGAATGAAAAACTGTTTTTT. It encodes CASSQALGNEKLFF.